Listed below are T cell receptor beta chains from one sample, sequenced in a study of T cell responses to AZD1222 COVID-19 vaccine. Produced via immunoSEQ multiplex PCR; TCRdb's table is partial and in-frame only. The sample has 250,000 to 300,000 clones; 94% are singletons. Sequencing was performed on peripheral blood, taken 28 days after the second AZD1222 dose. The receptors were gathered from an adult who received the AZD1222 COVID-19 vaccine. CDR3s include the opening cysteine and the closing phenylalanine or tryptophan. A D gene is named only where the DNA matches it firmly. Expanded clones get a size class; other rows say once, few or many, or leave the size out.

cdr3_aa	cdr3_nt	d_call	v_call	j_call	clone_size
CASSEIGYEQYF	TGTGCCAGCAGTGAAATCGGGTACGAGCAGTACTTC	NA	TRBV25-1	TRBJ2-7	NA
CAISSGLAGNTGELFF	TGTGCCATCAGTTCTGGACTAGCGGGAAACACCGGGGAGCTGTTTTTT	TRBD2	TRBV10-3	TRBJ2-2	NA
CASNEGLARETQYF	TGCGCCAGCAACGAGGGACTAGCGAGAGAGACCCAGTACTTC	TRBD2	TRBV5-1	TRBJ2-5	NA
CASSWIEGRGYGYTF	TGTGCCAGCAGTTGGATCGAGGGCAGGGGGTATGGCTACACCTTC	TRBD1	TRBV6-2/TRBV6-3	TRBJ1-2	NA
CSAGTGVDYGYTF	TGCAGCGCCGGGACAGGGGTCGACTATGGCTACACCTTC	TRBD1	TRBV29-1	TRBJ1-2	NA
CASSLGFVTALTGELFF	TGTGCCAGCAGCTTAGGATTCGTGACAGCCCTCACCGGGGAGCTGTTTTTT	NA	TRBV7-2	TRBJ2-2	NA
CASSQEGLKGRGEAFF	TGCGCCAGCAGCCAAGAGGGGTTGAAGGGACGGGGTGAAGCTTTCTTT	NA	TRBV4-1	TRBJ1-1	NA
CASSVAGLSGNEKLFF	TGTGCCAGCAGCGTAGCCGGTCTTTCGGGGAATGAAAAACTGTTTTTT	NA	TRBV9	TRBJ1-4	NA
CASSQVSDGPSYEQYF	TGCGCCAGCAGCCAAGTCTCTGACGGCCCCTCCTACGAGCAGTACTTC	NA	TRBV4-1	TRBJ2-7	NA
CASSLWGRGGTDTQYF	TGTGCCAGCAGCTTATGGGGGCGGGGGGGCACAGATACGCAGTATTTT	TRBD2	TRBV7-6	TRBJ2-3	NA
CASSVGFGGMNTEAFF	TGTGCCAGCAGCGTAGGCTTCGGGGGGATGAACACTGAAGCTTTCTTT	NA	TRBV9	TRBJ1-1	NA
CATSRAANEYEQYF	TGTGCCACCAGCAGAGCGGCAAATGAGTACGAGCAGTACTTC	NA	TRBV15	TRBJ2-7	NA
CASSPESGGSYNEQFF	TGTGCCAGCAGCCCGGAGAGCGGGGGCTCCTACAATGAGCAGTTCTTC	TRBD2	TRBV5-6	TRBJ2-1	NA
CASSPASGTYEQYF	TGTGCCAGCTCACCGGCTAGCGGAACCTACGAGCAGTACTTC	TRBD2	TRBV18	TRBJ2-7	NA
CASTTLPPMNTEAFF	TGTGCCAGCACCACCCTCCCCCCGATGAACACTGAAGCTTTCTTT	NA	TRBV27	TRBJ1-1	NA
CASRGPLGTQYF	TGTGCCAGCAGAGGCCCCCTGGGGACCCAGTACTTC	NA	TRBV6-5	TRBJ2-5	once
CASGTGYSNQPQHF	TGTGCCAGCGGGACAGGGTATAGCAATCAGCCCCAGCATTTT	TRBD1	TRBV19	TRBJ1-5	NA
CASSRTEGSYFHEQYF	TGTGCCAGCAGCCGCACAGAGGGCTCATACTTTCATGAGCAGTACTTC	NA	TRBV7-2	TRBJ2-7	NA
CASSYFMVSYEQYF	TGTGCCAGCAGTTACTTTATGGTTTCCTACGAGCAGTACTTC	NA	TRBV6-2/TRBV6-3	TRBJ2-7	NA
CASSQPGPTAYGYTF	TGCGCCAGCAGCCAACCGGGACCTACGGCCTATGGCTACACCTTC	NA	TRBV4-1	TRBJ1-2	NA
CASSIREPWDNQPQHF	TGTGCCAGTAGTATTCGAGAGCCTTGGGATAATCAGCCCCAGCATTTT	NA	TRBV19	TRBJ1-5	NA
CASSIQGYYGYTF	TGTGCCAGCAGCATACAGGGGTACTATGGCTACACCTTC	TRBD1	TRBV28	TRBJ1-2	NA
CASSLLEEALAGLADTQYF	TGTGCCAGCAGCTTGCTAGAGGAGGCTCTAGCGGGATTAGCAGATACGCAGTATTTT	TRBD2	TRBV7-6	TRBJ2-3	once
CSVPTSGTYNEQFF	TGCAGCGTTCCTACTAGCGGAACCTACAATGAGCAGTTCTTC	TRBD2	TRBV29-1	TRBJ2-1	NA
CAISGSQNTEAFF	TGTGCCATCAGTGGTTCACAGAACACTGAAGCTTTCTTT	NA	TRBV10-3	TRBJ1-1	NA
CASSLGPGLEPQHF	TGTGCCAGCAGCTTAGGTCCAGGGTTGGAGCCCCAGCATTTT	NA	TRBV11-2	TRBJ1-5	NA
CASSQDPGPSSGNTIYF	TGCGCCAGCAGCCAAGACCCTGGACCTAGCTCTGGAAACACCATATATTTT	NA	TRBV4-3	TRBJ1-3	NA
CASSQDWTGGYGYTF	TGCGCCAGCAGCCAAGATTGGACAGGGGGATATGGCTACACCTTC	TRBD1	TRBV4-3	TRBJ1-2	NA
CASSQGYTAYEQYF	TGTGCCAGCAGCCAAGGCTATACAGCCTACGAGCAGTACTTC	NA	TRBV14	TRBJ2-7	NA
CASSLFGGETGELFF	TGTGCCAGCAGCTTATTCGGGGGCGAAACCGGGGAGCTGTTTTTT	NA	TRBV7-9	TRBJ2-2	NA
CASSQDRGSGFNEQFF	TGTGCCAGCAGCCAAGATCGGGGTAGCGGTTTCAATGAGCAGTTCTTC	NA	TRBV3-1/TRBV3-2	TRBJ2-1	NA
CATGGVIAFF	TGTGCCACCGGGGGGGTCATTGCTTTCTTT	NA	TRBV6-4	TRBJ1-1	NA
CASSPEAGFGGYTF	TGCGCCAGCAGCCCCGAGGCCGGGTTCGGCGGCTACACCTTC	NA	TRBV5-1	TRBJ1-2	NA
CASSSGAGGDETQYF	TGTGCCAGCAGCTCTGGAGCGGGGGGGGACGAGACCCAGTACTTC	TRBD2	TRBV5-4	TRBJ2-5	NA
CASSQDRQANEQYF	TGCGCCAGCAGCCAAGATCGGCAGGCCAACGAGCAGTACTTC	NA	TRBV4-1	TRBJ2-7	NA
CASALADTYEQYF	TGTGCCAGCGCCTTAGCGGATACCTACGAGCAGTACTTC	NA	TRBV28	TRBJ2-7	NA
CASTLRVMNTEAFF	TGTGCCAGCACGCTCAGGGTAATGAACACTGAAGCTTTCTTT	NA	TRBV2	TRBJ1-1	NA
CASSSGAGVGTQYF	TGTGCCAGCAGCTCAGGAGCGGGAGTAGGGACCCAGTACTTC	TRBD2	TRBV5-5	TRBJ2-5	NA
CASSPYNRDSSYEQYF	TGTGCCAGCAGCCCCTACAACCGGGACAGCTCCTACGAGCAGTACTTC	TRBD1	TRBV3-1/TRBV3-2	TRBJ2-7	NA
CASSRGASADTQYF	TGTGCCAGCAGCCGGGGGGCCTCGGCAGATACGCAGTATTTT	NA	TRBV6-5	TRBJ2-3	once
CASSQDPGNSEAFF	TGCGCCAGCAGCCAAGATCCAGGGAATAGTGAAGCTTTCTTT	NA	TRBV4-1	TRBJ1-1	NA
CASRWGRTDYEQYF	TGTGCCAGCAGGTGGGGGAGGACGGATTACGAGCAGTACTTC	NA	TRBV6-1	TRBJ2-7	NA
CSANPPGLF	TGCAGTGCTAACCCCCCGGGCCTCTTT	NA	TRBV20-1	TRBJ1-1	NA
CASGLGTIQGETQYF	TGTGCTAGTGGTTTGGGGACAATCCAGGGAGAGACCCAGTACTTC	NA	TRBV12-5	TRBJ2-5	NA
CASSYINTGELFF	TGTGCCAGCAGCTACATTAACACCGGGGAGCTGTTTTTT	NA	TRBV13	TRBJ2-2	NA
CASSLGQGEGEQYF	TGTGCCAGCAGCTTAGGGCAGGGGGAAGGCGAGCAGTACTTC	TRBD1	TRBV11-3	TRBJ2-7	NA
CASSAGYEQYF	TGTGCCAGCAGTGCCGGGTACGAGCAGTACTTC	NA	TRBV28	TRBJ2-7	NA
CAISALTYNEQFF	TGTGCCATCAGTGCCTTGACCTACAATGAGCAGTTCTTC	NA	TRBV10-3	TRBJ2-1	NA
CASSSGRGTYNEQFF	TGTGCCAGCAGCTCAGGGCGGGGGACCTACAATGAGCAGTTCTTC	TRBD2	TRBV6-5	TRBJ2-1	NA